The 26 T cell receptor beta chains reported below all come from one sample, sequenced in a study of monozygotic twins with inflammatory bowel disease (dated by TCRdb to between 2018 and 2020). Preparation of the library involved 5' RACE. The listed sequencing device is Illumina HiSeq 2500. Based on TCRdb reprocessing of the reads, there is one entry per CDR3 protein sequence, and DNA is missing. The sample's table lists a count of tens of thousands of distinct CDR3 sequences. The leading ten clones occupy around 5.3% of the sample. Input material: blood. Source of these receptors: a human donor with ulcerative colitis or Crohn's disease, or a healthy co-twin of an affected twin (not recorded which).

The gene calls are TRBV20-1 and TRBJ1-2. CDR1 and CDR2 from the germline V gene are DFQATT and SNEGSKA (reference sequence). The CDR3 spans 14 residues. The CDR3 protein is CSARYYREDYGYTF.

The V and J genes are TRBV2 and TRBJ1-5. CDR3 length: 17 residues. Germline-derived CDR1 and CDR2 are SNHLY and FYNNEI. The CDR3 protein is CASSARGEGYSNQPQHF.

The V and J genes are TRBV4-1 and TRBJ2-5; TCRdb's D call, TRBD1, is unchecked because there is no DNA. Germline V gene sequence: CDR1 MGHRA, CDR2 YSYEKL. CDR3 length: 14 amino acids. This CDR3 reads CASSRDRIQETQYF.

V gene TRBV20-1 combines with J gene TRBJ2-3; absent DNA, TCRdb's TRBD1 call cannot be checked. CDR3 size: 16 residues. Germline V gene sequence: CDR1 DFQATT, CDR2 SNEGSKA (reference sequence). The CDR3: CSAEPGIRTSGDTQYF.

This chain joins TRBV29-1 and TRBJ2-1; TCRdb reports TRBD1, a call that lacks DNA to check it against. Germline assignment: CDR1 SQVTM and CDR2 ANQGSEA. The CDR3 totals 15 residues. The CDR3 reads CSVDRERVTYNEQFF.

The V call is TRBV5-4, the J call TRBJ2-5. There are 15 residues in the CDR3. Germline lookup yields CDR1 SGHNT and CDR2 YYREEE (reference sequence). The CDR3 protein is CASSLASRSVETQYF.

This sequence joins TRBV5-5 and TRBJ1-1; TCRdb designates TRBD1, a call that cannot be tested without DNA. This CDR3 spans 15 amino acids. The germline V gene encodes CDR1 SGHKS and CDR2 YYEKEE (reference sequence). CDR3 amino acids: CASSPGTGSRTEAFF.

The rearrangement links TRBV4-1 to TRBJ2-7. This CDR3 spans 15 amino acids. The germline gives CDR1 MGHRA, CDR2 YSYEKL. This CDR3 is CASSLVSGTTYEQYF.

V usage is TRBV5-4 and J usage is TRBJ2-2. CDR3 length: 14 amino acids. Germline assignment: CDR1 SGHNT and CDR2 YYREEE (reference sequence). CDR3 sequence reads: CATLGHRNTGELFF.

The chain is built from TRBV4-2 and TRBJ2-6. Germline-derived CDR1 and CDR2 are LGHNA and YNFKEQ. The CDR3 has 17 amino acids. The CDR3 reads CASSQDHAVGGANVLTF.

V is TRBV11-2 and J is TRBJ1-3; without DNA, the TCRdb call of TRBD1 cannot be checked. The CDR3 runs 21 residues. From germline, CDR1 is SGHAT and CDR2 FQNNGV. This CDR3 is CASSLKGSGRYTGPSGNTVYF.

The chain joins TRBV19 to TRBJ2-3; the TRBD2 assignment by TCRdb is unverifiable without DNA. The CDR3 spans 19 residues. The germline CDR1 and CDR2 sequences are LNHDA and SQIVND (reference sequence). The CDR3 protein is CASSGETSGGHPSTDTQYF.

The V and J genes are TRBV27 and TRBJ2-7; TCRdb indicates TRBD1, and absent DNA this call remains unverified. This CDR3 is built from 15 residues. The germline CDR1 and CDR2 sequences are MNHEY and SMNVEV (reference sequence). CDR3 sequence reads: CASSFQGGLSYEQYF.

J is TRBJ2-2 and V is TRBV6-1. The CDR3 sequence is 16 residues long. Germline V gene sequence: CDR1 MNHNS, CDR2 SASEGT. CDR3 in amino acids: CASSPTWISRAGELFF.

The gene calls are TRBV7-9 and TRBJ2-3; TCRdb's D call of TRBD1 is untestable without DNA. The CDR3 totals 12 residues. Per germline, CDR1 SEHNR and CDR2 FQNEAQ (reference sequence). The CDR3 is CASSSEARTQYF.

The chain combines TRBV19 with TRBJ2-3; the D call from TCRdb, TRBD1, cannot be confirmed without DNA. CDR1 LNHDA and CDR2 SQIVND come from the germline V gene (reference sequence). The CDR3 runs to 13 residues. The CDR3 loop is CASKQGGTDTQYF.

This chain links TRBV9 with TRBJ1-2; TCRdb gives TRBD1 as the D gene, but with no DNA this cannot be confirmed. CDR3 length equals 14 residues. The germline gives CDR1 SGDLS, CDR2 YYNGEE. The CDR3 loop reads CASSESPVPSGYTF.

The chain joins TRBV12-3 or TRBV12-4 to TRBJ2-2; TCRdb's D call of TRBD1 is untestable without DNA. This CDR3 comprises 14 residues. CDR3 region: CASRPQGAGGELFF.

V gene TRBV5-1 combines with J gene TRBJ2-2. The CDR3 covers 13 residues. Germline CDR1 is SGHRS and CDR2 is YFSETQ. CDR3 amino acids: CASSLAVNGELFF. Together with reference TRBV5-1 and TRBJ2-2, the CDR3 gives the full variable domain: KAGVTQTPRYLIKTRGQQVTLSCSPISGHRSVSWYQQTPGQGLQFLFEYFSETQRNKGNFPGRFSGRQFSNSRSEMNVSTLELGDSALYLCASSLAVNGELFFGEGSRLTVL.

CDR3 loop: CASSELLQGTTEAFF. The chain carries TRBV25-1 and TRBJ1-1; TCRdb selects TRBD1, and the lack of DNA leaves this call unchecked. The CDR3 has 15 amino acids. CDR1 MGHDK and CDR2 SYGVNS come from the germline V gene.

CDR3 amino acids: CASSAGQGASTYTGELFF. The chain has TRBV19 and TRBJ2-2; the D call from TCRdb, TRBD1, cannot be confirmed without DNA. This CDR3 region has 18 residues. The germline V gene encodes CDR1 LNHDA and CDR2 SQIVND (reference sequence).

V and J are TRBV3-1 and TRBJ2-7; TCRdb returns TRBD2, unconfirmable since there is no DNA. Per germline, CDR1 LGHDT and CDR2 YNNKEL (reference sequence). This CDR3 is built from 15 residues. The CDR3 protein is CASSQGPAAGLEQYF.

This clonotype is called medium-sized based on its frequency. The chain joins TRBV28 to TRBJ2-3. The CDR3 has 14 amino acids. Germline CDR1 reads MDHEN; CDR2 reads SYDVKM. CDR3 region: CASSFLSGTDTQYF. Full variable domain (rest looked up from reference TRBV28 and TRBJ2-3): DVKVTQSSRYLVKRTGEKVFLECVQDMDHENMFWYRQDPGLGLRLIYFSYDVKMKEKGDIPEGYSVSREKKERFSLILESASTNQTSMYLCASSFLSGTDTQYFGPGTRLTVL.

The chain is built from TRBV6-5 and TRBJ1-5; the D call from TCRdb, TRBD1, cannot be confirmed without DNA. Germline-derived CDR1 and CDR2 are MNHEY and SVGAGI. The CDR3 consists of 15 residues. This CDR3 reads CASSYSPQENQPQHF.

This chain uses TRBV18 with TRBJ1-5. This CDR3 is 13 amino acids long. Germline V gene sequence: CDR1 KGHSH, CDR2 LQKENI. The CDR3 is CASSPKADQPQHF.

The chain uses TRBV18 and TRBJ1-4; TCRdb gives TRBD1 as the D gene, but with no DNA this cannot be confirmed. CDR1 and CDR2 from the germline V gene are KGHSH and LQKENI. The CDR3 spans 14 residues. CDR3 amino acids: CASSPGQGNEKLFF.